The T cell receptor (beta chain) described here comes from a study of early T cells in non-severe SARS-CoV-2 infection. With 2 bases clipped from V and 4 bases from J, the junction kept 7 bases outside the gene matches. Per the germline V gene, CDR1 is DFQATT and CDR2 is SNEGSKA (reference sequence). CDR3 size: 15 residues. Many counts were recorded for this clonotype. Its antigen is undetermined. Study-level findings and limits: Private and CD4 specificities were missed by VDJdb matching, skewed to anti-spike CD8.

The TCR library protocol attached unique molecular identifiers to the individual cDNA molecules. TCRdb reprocessed the 5' RACE reads via MiXCR and lists one record per CDR3 protein. The sample has roughly 70,000 distinct CDR3 sequences, about 12% seen once. Sequenced input: whole blood. V usage is TRBV20-1 and J usage is TRBJ2-1, with TRBD1 matching over 8 bases. This receptor was taken from an adult who was a healthcare worker with PCR-confirmed SARS-CoV-2 infection or an uninfected control (not recorded which). The CDR3 here is CSARSDREIYNEQFF. The CDR3 DNA reads as TGCAGTGCTAGATCGGACAGGGAAATTTACAATGAGCAGTTCTTC.